Each of the 32 T cell receptor beta chains below was sequenced from the same sample in a study of control samples from healthy donors and cancer patients. This table comes from immunoSEQ multiplex PCR, and its TCRdb copy is limited to in-frame clones, with some not included. The sample holds about 110,000 clones, about nine tenths seen once. Sequencing was carried out using blood. These TCRs come from a human donor in good health. The donor label of this sample is uncertain.

V and J are TRBV21-1 and TRBJ2-1; TRBD1, the table's D call, lacks a check against the DNA. TRBV21-1 counts as a pseudogene. The CDR3 runs 17 residues. DNA of the CDR3: TGTGCCAGCAGCTTATCCGGGACAGGGGGGGAGAACAATGAGCAGTTCTTC. It yields the protein CASSLSGTGGENNEQFF.

V gene TRBV19 combines with J gene TRBJ2-4; D may match TRBD1 or TRBD2 (5 bases each). Trimming took 4 bases from V and 10 from J, leaving 14 bases between them. The CDR3 is 13 residues long. Germline V gives CDR1 LNHDA, CDR2 SQIVND (reference sequence). The CDR3 sequence: CASSTGDPWIQYF. The DNA of the CDR3 is TGTGCCAGTAGTACCGGGGACCCCTGGATTCAGTACTTC.

This clone was seen a few times. This chain joins TRBV6-5 and TRBJ1-2, with D possibly being TRBD1 (6 bases). The V gene lost 8 bases and the J gene lost 6 bases, with 16 bases spanning the gap. This CDR3 is built from 13 residues. CDR1 and CDR2 from the germline V gene are MNHEY and SVGAGI. In DNA, the CDR3 is TGTGCCAGCCGCCGGACAGAAAGAGATGGCTACACCTTC. As protein: CASRRTERDGYTF.

The chain joins TRBV9 to TRBJ1-6, with 8 nucleotides matching TRBD1. In germline, CDR1 is SGDLS, CDR2 YYNGEE. J was trimmed by 9 bases and V by 3 bases; bases with no gene match: 8. The CDR3 totals 15 residues. CDR3 in amino acids: CASSALTGEGSPLHF. The CDR3, as DNA: TGTGCCAGCAGCGCGCTGACAGGGGAAGGTTCACCCCTCCACTTT.

The rearrangement joins TRBV5-1 to TRBJ2-7; D may be TRBD1 or TRBD2 (5 bases each). This CDR3 region has 14 residues. The V end lost 0 bases, the J end lost 3 bases, and 10 bases lay between the germline ends. Per the germline V gene, CDR1 is SGHRS and CDR2 is YFSETQ. CDR3 amino acids: CASSLETRGYEQYF. CDR3 bases: TGCGCCAGCAGCTTGGAGACGAGGGGCTACGAGCAGTACTTC.

CDR3 in amino acids: CASSLLGQRGANVLTF. CDR3 sequence (DNA): TGCGCCAGCAGCCTATTGGGACAGAGAGGGGCCAACGTCCTGACTTTC. The chain carries TRBV5-1 and TRBJ2-6, with 7 bases lining up with TRBD1. V lost 4 bases to trimming and J lost 4 bases; unmatched junction nucleotides: 8. The CDR3 totals 16 residues. The germline gives CDR1 SGHRS, CDR2 YFSETQ.

The chain is built from TRBV4-2 and TRBJ2-1; 7 nucleotides align to TRBD1. This CDR3 has 17 residues. The ends lost 7 bases at V and 0 bases at J; junction bases unmatched: 12. The V gene's germline CDR1 is LGHNA and CDR2 YNFKEQ. The CDR3 bases are TGTGCCAGCACTACAGACGTGACAGGGAGCTCCTACAATGAGCAGTTCTTC. Translating gives CASTTDVTGSSYNEQFF.

CDR3 sequence: CSASPSGSYNEQFF. CDR3 DNA sequence: TGCAGTGCTAGTCCCAGCGGATCCTACAATGAGCAGTTCTTC. The chain joins TRBV20-1 to TRBJ2-1, with D tentatively TRBD2 (5 bases). Deletions cut 3 bases from V and 1 base from J, with 10 bases between. CDR3 length: 14 residues. Germline V gives CDR1 DFQATT, CDR2 SNEGSKA (reference sequence).

J is TRBJ1-4 and V is TRBV28, with TRBD1 matching 7 bases. Germline lookup yields CDR1 MDHEN and CDR2 SYDVKM. The CDR3 runs 14 residues. Trimming at V came to 5 bases and at J to 6 bases, leaving 6 bases not matched to a gene. The CDR3 reads CASSPPGGDEKLFF. The CDR3 nucleotides read TGTGCCAGCAGTCCCCCAGGGGGAGATGAAAAACTGTTTTTT.

This chain links TRBV5-5 with TRBJ1-6; tentatively, D is TRBD1 (6 bases). Germline values: CDR1 SGHKS, CDR2 YYEKEE (reference sequence). CDR3 size: 14 residues. V lost 0 bases, J lost 10 bases, and 11 bases lay in between. The CDR3: CASSLEQGQSPLHF. The CDR3 nucleotides read TGTGCCAGCAGCTTGGAGCAGGGGCAATCACCCCTCCACTTT.

In this sample, this clone turned up a few times. The chain recombines TRBV5-1 with TRBJ1-1, with TRBD1 identical over 7 bases. The CDR3 spans 14 residues. The junction had 6 bases not matched to a gene; V was cut back by 6 bases and J by 1 base. Germline CDR1 and CDR2: SGHRS and YFSETQ. In DNA, the CDR3 is TGCGCCAGCACAGAGGGACAGAAGAACACTGAAGCTTTCTTT. Amino acid sequence: CASTEGQKNTEAFF.

This chain links TRBV19 with TRBJ2-1, with D possibly being TRBD1 (5 bases). Germline values: CDR1 LNHDA, CDR2 SQIVND (reference sequence). Trimming left V 1 base short and J 4 bases short, with 8 bases between. The CDR3 length is 14 residues. The CDR3 nucleotides are TGTGCCAGTAGTATAGTCCCAGGGTACAATGAGCAGTTCTTC. This codes for CASSIVPGYNEQFF.

The rearrangement uses TRBV2 and TRBJ1-5, with no clear D. The CDR3 is made up of 13 amino acids. V gave up 7 bases and J gave up 4 bases, with 11 bases separating them. CDR1 is SNHLY and CDR2 is FYNNEI in the germline V gene. Here the CDR3 DNA reads TGTGCCAGCACGCGGAACTTAAATCAGCCCCAGCATTTT. Residues: CASTRNLNQPQHF.

The CDR3, as DNA: TGTGCCAGCAGTTACTCGGGGGGACCTGGGGCCAACGTCCTGACTTTC. Translated, it gives CASSYSGGPGANVLTF. The chain employs TRBV6-5 and TRBJ2-6; tentative D call: TRBD2 (6 bases). Germline V gene sequence: CDR1 MNHEY, CDR2 SVGAGI. The V end lost 0 bases, the J end lost 2 bases, and 8 bases lay between the germline ends. This CDR3 is built from 16 residues.

The chain is built from TRBV27 and TRBJ2-7; maybe TRBD2 (5 bases). The CDR3 contains 13 residues. The germline CDR1 and CDR2 sequences are MNHEY and SMNVEV (reference sequence). With 8 bases removed from V and 4 bases from J, the gap between germline ends came to 15 bases. CDR3 residues: CASSSLGSYEQYF. In DNA form, the CDR3 reads TGTGCCAGCTCGAGTTTAGGGAGTTACGAGCAGTACTTC.

This clone showed up just once. V and J are TRBV12-3 or TRBV12-4 and TRBJ1-1; D may be TRBD1 (5 bases). The CDR3 contains 12 residues. The V end was cut by 8 bases, the J end by 6 bases, with 13 bases between. This chain's CDR3 is CASGPDIAEAFF. The CDR3 DNA sequence: TGTGCCAGCGGCCCGGACATCGCTGAAGCTTTCTTT.

CDR3 residues: CASVGSGTEYNEQFF. In DNA form, the CDR3 reads TGTGCCAGCGTTGGGTCCGGGACGGAATACAATGAGCAGTTCTTC. V and J are TRBV2 and TRBJ2-1; D may match TRBD1 or TRBD2 (5 bases each). This CDR3 region has 15 residues. Germline V gene lookup returns CDR1 SNHLY and CDR2 FYNNEI. Trimming stripped 8 bases from V and 4 bases from J, with 18 bases between.

The rearrangement links TRBV19 to TRBJ2-1; 10 positions agree with TRBD2. V was clipped by 10 bases and J by 9 bases; unmatched bases: 12. This CDR3 comprises 14 residues. Germline CDR1 LNHDA, CDR2 SQIVND (reference sequence). This chain's CDR3 is CATRLAGLGGEQFF. The CDR3 DNA sequence: TGTGCCACCAGACTAGCGGGTCTGGGGGGTGAGCAGTTCTTC.

The V call is TRBV7-9, the J call TRBJ2-7; the match to TRBD2 covers 12 bases. CDR1 and CDR2 (germline): SEHNR, FQNEAQ (reference sequence). CDR3 length: 15 amino acids. J gave up 2 bases and V 5 bases, and 4 bases lay outside the gene matches. CDR3 in DNA: TGTGCCAGCAGCCTTCCTAGCGGGGGGGCCTACGAGCAGTACTTC. Protein product: CASSLPSGGAYEQYF.

This clone came up once. The J gene is TRBJ1-5, the V gene TRBV28; D unresolved. Germline V gene lookup returns CDR1 MDHEN and CDR2 SYDVKM. CDR3 size: 15 residues. V was cut by 1 base and J by 7 bases, with 14 bases left in between. CDR3: CASSLSVRVGQPQHF. In nucleotides, the CDR3 is TGTGCCAGCAGTTTATCTGTAAGGGTCGGGCAGCCCCAGCATTTT.

CDR3 residues: CASSMVFPSYNEQFF. In DNA, the CDR3 is TGTGCCAGTAGTATGGTGTTCCCCTCCTACAATGAGCAGTTCTTC. The rearrangement joins TRBV19 to TRBJ2-1, with no clear D. There are 15 residues in the CDR3. Trimming removed 3 bases at V and 0 bases at J, with 9 bases between. Germline V gene data show CDR1 as LNHDA and CDR2 as SQIVND (reference sequence).

V and J are TRBV19 and TRBJ2-1; D is uncertain. CDR3 length equals 15 residues. V gave up 2 bases and J gave up 0 bases, with 8 bases separating them. Germline CDR1 and CDR2: LNHDA and SQIVND (reference sequence). The CDR3, as DNA: TGTGCCAGTAGTATATGGAAAAGCTCCTACAATGAGCAGTTCTTC. This encodes CASSIWKSSYNEQFF.

This clone has just one count. The J gene is TRBJ2-7, the V gene TRBV12-5; 10 bases line up with TRBD1. The CDR3 covers 15 residues. V was pared by 4 bases and J by 6 bases, with 9 bases of the junction left unmatched. Germline V gene sequence: CDR1 LGHNT, CDR2 FRNRAP. This chain's CDR3 is CASGYRDRGLSEQYF. CDR3 nucleotide sequence: TGTGCTAGTGGTTACCGGGACAGGGGTTTGTCCGAGCAGTACTTC.

This chain uses TRBV15 with TRBJ2-1, with D perhaps matching TRBD2 (6 bases). The germline V gene has CDR1 LNHNV and CDR2 YYDKDF (reference sequence). Trimming cost V 7 bases and J 4 bases, with 14 bases left between them. The CDR3 loop spans 14 amino acids. The CDR3 here is CATTTGGSYNEQFF. The DNA for the CDR3 is TGTGCCACCACAACAGGAGGGAGTTACAATGAGCAGTTCTTC. Full variable domain (rest looked up from reference TRBV15 and TRBJ2-1): DAMVIQNPRYQVTQFGKPVTLSCSQTLNHNVMYWYQQKSSQAPKLLFHYYDKDFNNEADTPDNFQSRRPNTSFCFLDIRSPGLGDTAMYLCATTTGGSYNEQFFGPGTRLTVL.

The chain couples TRBV3-1 (or the pseudogene TRBV3-2) to TRBJ2-7; maybe TRBD1 (5 bases). Germline-derived CDR1 and CDR2 are LGHDT and YNNKEL (reference sequence). Trimming pared 1 base from V and 12 bases from J, leaving 10 bases between. The CDR3 length is 11 residues. The chain's CDR3 is CASSQVQVPYV. For the CDR3, the DNA is TGTGCCAGCAGCCAAGTACAGGTTCCGTACGTC.

The chain joins TRBV18 to TRBJ2-2; 7 bases agree with TRBD1. CDR1 and CDR2 from the germline V gene are KGHSH and LQKENI. Unmatched junction bases numbered 7, after V lost 5 bases and J lost 4 bases. The CDR3 sequence is 15 residues long. CDR3 amino acids: CASSNTGQITGELFF. The CDR3 DNA is TGTGCCAGCTCAAACACGGGACAGATCACCGGGGAGCTGTTTTTT.

The chain joins TRBV19 to TRBJ2-3; the match to TRBD1 covers 9 bases. Germline loops: CDR1 LNHDA, CDR2 SQIVND (reference sequence). The J segment lost 5 bases and the V segment lost 6 bases, leaving 9 bases of the junction unmatched. CDR3 length: 15 residues. The CDR3 region is CASSLPGQGGDTQYF. CDR3 coding DNA: TGTGCCAGTAGCCTTCCGGGACAGGGTGGAGATACGCAGTATTTT. The whole variable domain, filled in from reference TRBV19 and TRBJ2-3, reads DGGITQSPKYLFRKEGQNVTLSCEQNLNHDAMYWYRQDPGQGLRLIYYSQIVNDFQKGDIAEGYSVSREKKESFPLTVTSAQKNPTAFYLCASSLPGQGGDTQYFGPGTRLTVL.

The chain carries TRBV27 and TRBJ1-6; maybe TRBD1 (6 bases). Between the trimmed V and J ends, which lost 5 bases and 10 bases, there was a span of 15 bases. The CDR3 consists of 14 residues. In germline, CDR1 is MNHEY, CDR2 SMNVEV (reference sequence). DNA for the CDR3: TGTGCCAGCAGTCCCAAGGGGGGGTACTCACCCCTCCACTTT. It yields the protein CASSPKGGYSPLHF.

This clone is a singleton in its sample. The rearrangement joins TRBV5-1 to TRBJ1-1, with D unclear. The V gene's germline CDR1 is SGHRS and CDR2 YFSETQ. Deletions cut 3 bases from V and 3 bases from J, with 9 bases between. The CDR3 extends over 13 amino acids. In nucleotides, the CDR3 is TGCGCCAGCAGCTCCCTAGAAGACACTGAAGCTTTCTTT. Amino acids: CASSSLEDTEAFF. The variable domain in full, completed from reference TRBV5-1 and TRBJ1-1, reads KAGVTQTPRYLIKTRGQQVTLSCSPISGHRSVSWYQQTPGQGLQFLFEYFSETQRNKGNFPGRFSGRQFSNSRSEMNVSTLELGDSALYLCASSSLEDTEAFFGQGTRLTVV.

The J gene is TRBJ1-6, the V gene TRBV6-2 or TRBV6-3; D remains ambiguous. The V end lost 4 bases, the J end lost 10 bases, and 8 bases lay between the germline ends. CDR3 length: 12 amino acids. Germline CDR1 reads MNHEY; CDR2 reads SVGEGT. DNA for the CDR3: TGTGCCAGCAGTTTTGCTCGGTCACCCCTCCACTTT. This gives the protein CASSFARSPLHF.

J is TRBJ2-3 and V is TRBV6-2 or TRBV6-3, with 9 bases identical to TRBD1. This CDR3 comprises 16 residues. Per germline, CDR1 MNHEY and CDR2 SVGEGT. V shed 0 bases and J 6 bases; nucleotides not matched to a gene: 7. CDR3 sequence: CASSYSTGTGLDTQYF. CDR3 coding DNA: TGTGCCAGCAGTTACTCGACCGGGACAGGGTTGGATACGCAGTATTTT.

The chain has TRBV9 and TRBJ2-7, with D perhaps TRBD2 (6 bases). The V gene's germline CDR1 is SGDLS and CDR2 YYNGEE. The CDR3 runs 16 residues. Between the trimmed V and J ends, which lost 2 bases and 2 bases, there was a span of 17 bases. DNA for the CDR3: TGTGCCAGCAGCGTTTTACCTTCCGGCGGGACCTACGAGCAGTACTTC. Translated, it gives CASSVLPSGGTYEQYF.